This TCR beta chain derives from a study of blood T cell repertoires in COVID-19. The wider study: The analysed material was cDNA or gDNA that came from T cells, B-cell-depleted T cells, or PBMCs.

In the original workflow: Quantification of nucleated cells was approximated via reference gene primer amplification. Data came from immunoSEQ multiplex PCR; TCRdb stores just in-frame clones and leaves some out. The V and J calls and clone size are taken from that table; D and trimming were inferred from the DNA. This table holds 95,000 to 150,000 clones, more than 85% found once. This clone showed up just once. Enrolment of Seattle patients took place during active infection, and they were followed longitudinally. The germline V and J ends were trimmed by 6 bases and 3 bases, with 9 bases remaining between them. The CDR3 runs 13 residues.

The chain carries TRBV12-3 or TRBV12-4 and TRBJ1-3, with D possibly TRBD1 on 5 matching bases. The receptor's source is a man aged 45 to 65 with COVID-19, enrolled during active disease. Input material: peripheral blood. The CDR3 nucleotides read TGTGCCAGCAGGGGACTCGTTGGAAACACCATATATTTT. Its translation: CASRGLVGNTIYF.